One and the same sample provided the 8 T cell receptor beta chains below, sequenced in a study of T cell responses to AZD1222 COVID-19 vaccine. TCRdb's copy holds only in-frame clones and misses some; the assay was immunoSEQ multiplex PCR. The sample comprises about 150,000 clones, about 92% of which are singletons, and about 6% rests with the top ten. The sequences come from peripheral blood, collected 28 days after the second AZD1222 dose. The source of these receptors is an adult who received the AZD1222 COVID-19 vaccine.

The rearrangement joins TRBV3-1 (or the pseudogene TRBV3-2) to TRBJ1-4; the D gene is possibly TRBD1 (6 bases). V dropped 1 base and J dropped 10 bases, with 16 bases sitting between them. Germline loops: CDR1 LGHDT, CDR2 YNNKEL (reference sequence). The CDR3 spans 15 residues. This CDR3 is CASSQGQGPIAKLFF. Written as DNA, the CDR3 is TGTGCCAGCAGCCAAGGTCAGGGGCCGATAGCAAAACTGTTTTTT.

V and J are TRBV5-8 and TRBJ2-6, with TRBD1 matching over 11 bases. CDR3 length equals 18 residues. Germline CDR1 SGHTS, CDR2 YDEGEE. V lost 2 bases, J lost 4 bases, and 8 bases stayed unmatched. The chain's CDR3 is CASSFWTGGSAGANVLTF. In DNA form, the CDR3 reads TGTGCCAGCAGCTTTTGGACAGGGGGCTCAGCAGGGGCCAACGTCCTGACTTTC.

This clone was observed a handful of times. This chain uses TRBV5-4 with TRBJ1-3; D is undetermined. V lost 4 bases and J lost 1, with 18 bases in between. CDR1 is SGHNT and CDR2 is YYREEE in the germline V gene (reference sequence). The CDR3 length is 17 residues. The CDR3 sequence: CASSQGGRGGSGNTIYF. CDR3 coding DNA: TGTGCCAGCAGCCAAGGAGGCCGAGGTGGTTCTGGAAACACCATATATTTT. Full variable domain (missing parts from reference TRBV5-4 and TRBJ1-3): ETGVTQSPTHLIKTRGQQVTLRCSSQSGHNTVSWYQQALGQGPQFIFQYYREEENGRGNFPPRFSGLQFPNYSSELNVNALELDDSALYLCASSQGGRGGSGNTIYFGEGSWLTVV.

The chain links TRBV28 to TRBJ1-3; D gene ambiguous. CDR3 length: 13 amino acids. Germline V gene sequence: CDR1 MDHEN, CDR2 SYDVKM. Trimming left V 6 bases short and J 1 base short, with 7 bases between. The CDR3 DNA reads TGTGCCAGCAGCCTGCAGTCTGGAAACACCATATATTTT. It is translated as CASSLQSGNTIYF.

The chain recombines TRBV7-2 with TRBJ1-1; possibly TRBD1 for D (6 bases). Per the germline V gene, CDR1 is SGHTA and CDR2 is FQGNSA. CDR3 size: 15 residues. Trimming removed 5 bases from V and 1 base from J, with 14 bases in between. CDR3 nucleotides: TGTGCCAGCAGCCCCTCCGGGACACCGAACACTGAAGCTTTCTTT. Its protein product is CASSPSGTPNTEAFF. The full variable domain, its missing parts supplied by reference TRBV7-2 and TRBJ1-1, is GAGVSQSPSNKVTEKGKDVELRCDPISGHTALYWYRQSLGQGLEFLIYFQGNSAPDKSGLPSDRFSAERTGGSVSTLTIQRTQQEDSAVYLCASSPSGTPNTEAFFGQGTRLTVV.

This chain connects TRBV28 to TRBJ1-4, with D unclear. Trimming took 6 bases from V and 0 from J, leaving 8 bases between them. This CDR3 is 14 amino acids long. Per germline, CDR1 MDHEN and CDR2 SYDVKM. The CDR3 bases are TGTGCCAGCAGCTATCACGCAACTAATGAAAAACTGTTTTTT. Translation gives CASSYHATNEKLFF.

The chain employs TRBV29-1 and TRBJ2-7; the match to TRBD2 covers 7 bases. J was trimmed by 1 base and V by 6 bases; bases with no gene match: 12. Looked up from germline, CDR1 is SQVTM and CDR2 is ANQGSEA. This CDR3 comprises 15 residues. The CDR3 reads CSVRLAPDGSYEQYF. CDR3 nucleotide sequence: TGCAGCGTGCGACTAGCTCCTGATGGTTCCTACGAGCAGTACTTC.

The chain joins TRBV7-9 to TRBJ2-4; 10 bases align to TRBD1. Germline lookup yields CDR1 SEHNR and CDR2 FQNEAQ (reference sequence). This CDR3 is built from 16 residues. The ends lost 5 bases at V and 5 bases at J; junction bases unmatched: 9. The CDR3 protein is CASSPPGQGDQNIQYF. The DNA of the CDR3 is TGTGCCAGCAGCCCACCAGGACAGGGGGATCAAAACATTCAGTACTTC.